These 21 T cell receptor beta chains share one sample of origin, sequenced in a study of Graves' ophthalmopathy and Graves' hyperthyroidism. CDR3 regions of TCR beta were amplified from RNA transcripts. HTBI primers were employed in first-round RT-PCR, then a second-round multiplex PCR followed. TCRdb re-called the multiplex PCR reads with MiXCR, one entry per CDR3 protein. Found here are about 740,000 distinct CDR3 sequences, 40% of them singletons; the top ten hold approximately 43%. Source material: peripheral blood. All receptors derive from an adult man with Graves' ophthalmopathy.

CDR3: CASLVTGDEKLFF. The CDR3 DNA follows: TGTGCCAGCTTGGTGACAGGGGATGAAAAACTGTTTTTT. The chain uses TRBV25-1 and TRBJ1-4; 8 positions match TRBD1. This CDR3 spans 13 amino acids. Germline V lookup: CDR1 MGHDK, CDR2 SYGVNS. The J segment lost 6 bases and the V segment lost 8 bases, leaving 5 bases of the junction unmatched.

The chain links TRBV5-4 to TRBJ2-7; TRBD2 agrees at 10 bases. The CDR3 is 15 amino acids. V lost 4 bases, J lost 4 bases, and 8 bases stayed unmatched. Per germline, CDR1 SGHNT and CDR2 YYREEE (reference sequence). CDR3 bases: TGTGCCAGCAGCGCTGGACTAGCGGAGAGATACGAGCAGTACTTC. Protein product: CASSAGLAERYEQYF. Full variable domain (missing parts from reference TRBV5-4 and TRBJ2-7): ETGVTQSPTHLIKTRGQQVTLRCSSQSGHNTVSWYQQALGQGPQFIFQYYREEENGRGNFPPRFSGLQFPNYSSELNVNALELDDSALYLCASSAGLAERYEQYFGPGTRLTVT.

This chain connects TRBV2 to TRBJ1-6; D unresolved. Trimming took off 4 bases at V and 3 bases at J, with 4 bases between the two ends. The germline V gene has CDR1 SNHLY and CDR2 FYNNEI. The CDR3 extends over 13 amino acids. DNA for the CDR3: TGTGCCAGCAGTGCGGACTATAATTCACCCCTCCACTTT. This gives the protein CASSADYNSPLHF. Together with reference TRBV2 and TRBJ1-6, the CDR3 gives the full variable domain: EPEVTQTPSHQVTQMGQEVILRCVPISNHLYFYWYRQILGQKVEFLVSFYNNEISEKSEIFDDQFSVERPDGSNFTLKIRSTKLEDSAMYFCASSADYNSPLHFGNGTRLTVT.

This clonotype was detected only a few times. This chain joins TRBV19 and TRBJ2-7; 8 positions agree with TRBD1. V lost 6 bases and J lost 2; bases outside the gene matches: 9. The CDR3 contains 15 residues. Germline-derived CDR1 and CDR2 are LNHDA and SQIVND (reference sequence). The CDR3, as DNA: TGTGCCAGTAGAGAGAGACAGGGGATCGCCTACGAGCAGTACTTC. It is translated as CASRERQGIAYEQYF.

The table lists this clonotype with a few counts. The V call is TRBV7-9, the J call TRBJ2-5; 9 bases line up with TRBD1. Trimming at V came to 3 bases and at J to 5 bases, leaving 10 bases not matched to a gene. Germline loops: CDR1 SEHNR, CDR2 FQNEAQ (reference sequence). CDR3 length: 16 amino acids. Written as DNA, the CDR3 is TGTGCCAGCAGCTTCAGGGGGACAGGGTCATGGGAGACCCAGTACTTC. The encoded protein is CASSFRGTGSWETQYF. The variable domain in full, completed from reference TRBV7-9 and TRBJ2-5, reads DTGVSQNPRHKITKRGQNVTFRCDPISEHNRLYWYRQTLGQGPEFLTYFQNEAQLEKSRLLSDRFSAERPKGSFSTLEIQRTEQGDSAMYLCASSFRGTGSWETQYFGPGTRLLVL.

This clonotype was observed many times. The chain joins TRBV20-1 to TRBJ2-5; no clear D gene. Trimming removed 3 bases from V and 4 bases from J, with 12 bases in between. Per germline, CDR1 DFQATT and CDR2 SNEGSKA (reference sequence). The CDR3 extends over 13 amino acids. The DNA for the CDR3 is TGCAGTGCTAGTGATGGCAGTTCAGAGACCCAGTACTTC. Amino acids: CSASDGSSETQYF.

The sample holds many counts of this clonotype. This sequence joins TRBV15 and TRBJ2-6; D perhaps matches TRBD1 (6 bases). CDR1 is LNHNV and CDR2 is YYDKDF in the germline V gene (reference sequence). The CDR3 consists of 17 residues. Trimming pared 5 bases from V and 2 bases from J, leaving 16 bases between. The CDR3 nucleotides read TGTGCCACCAGCGAGCGACCAACAGGGACTGGGGCCAACGTCCTGACTTTC. This encodes CATSERPTGTGANVLTF.

In its sample, this clonotype was seen a few times. The chain is built from TRBV7-2 and TRBJ2-7; D is tentatively TRBD1 or TRBD2 (6 bases each). V was clipped by 3 bases and J by 3 bases, with 21 bases between them. CDR1 and CDR2 (germline): SGHTA, FQGNSA. This CDR3 is built from 17 residues. The DNA for the CDR3 is TGTGCCAGCAGCTTTGGGGGGCATTCCGGGACACTCTACGAGCAGTACTTC. Its translation: CASSFGGHSGTLYEQYF.

CDR3 sequence reads: CSAGAPGGYTF. As DNA, the CDR3 is TGCAGTGCTGGCGCCCCCGGGGGCTACACCTTC. The chain employs TRBV20-1 and TRBJ1-2; D gene ambiguous. Germline-derived CDR1 and CDR2 are DFQATT and SNEGSKA (reference sequence). With 5 bases removed from V and 8 bases from J, the gap between germline ends came to 12 bases. The CDR3 totals 11 residues.

The table lists this clonotype with many counts. The V and J genes are TRBV19 and TRBJ1-5; possible D gene TRBD1, 5 bases. Germline V CDR1 and CDR2: LNHDA, SQIVND (reference sequence). CDR3 size: 14 residues. Trimming took off 6 bases at V and 3 bases at J, with 12 bases between the two ends. The CDR3, as DNA: TGTGCCAGTAGGGTTCCAGGGCCCAATCAGCCCCAGCATTTT. It encodes CASRVPGPNQPQHF.

The rearrangement uses TRBV29-1 and TRBJ2-5; 7 bases fit TRBD1. Trimming took 7 bases from V and 1 from J; bases not matched to a gene: 9. The CDR3 runs 14 residues. Germline V gives CDR1 SQVTM, CDR2 ANQGSEA. CDR3 loop: CSARDRSAQETQYF. As DNA, the CDR3 is TGCAGCGCTCGGGACAGATCAGCCCAAGAGACCCAGTACTTC.

Points on this clonotype: One base away lies a much larger clone, so this may be a sequencing read error. V is TRBV16 and J is TRBJ1-6, with D hard to call. The CDR3 runs to 11 residues. Germline CDR1 reads KGHSY; CDR2 reads FQNENV. The CDR3 region is CASKLNSPLRF. The CDR3 nucleotides read TGTGCCAGCAAGCTAAATTCACCCCTCCGCTTT.

CDR3 residues: CATIRDRGATNYGYTF. The CDR3 DNA reads TGTGCCACCATTCGGGACAGGGGTGCCACTAACTATGGCTACACCTTC. The chain links TRBV10-3 to TRBJ1-2; 10 bases are a match to TRBD1. There are 16 residues in the CDR3. V shed 10 bases and J 0 bases; nucleotides not matched to a gene: 11. Germline values: CDR1 ENHRY, CDR2 SYGVKD.

The CDR3 DNA sequence: TGCAGCGTCAGACAGTTCTCTAATGAAAAACTGTTTTTT. Translating it yields CSVRQFSNEKLFF. The rearrangement joins TRBV29-1 to TRBJ1-4; perhaps TRBD1 as D (5 bases). Germline loops: CDR1 SQVTM, CDR2 ANQGSEA. The CDR3 has 13 residues. V dropped 6 bases and J dropped 3 bases, with 11 bases sitting between them.

The chain couples TRBV2 to TRBJ1-1, with a possible D match to TRBD1 (5 bases). The CDR3 spans 16 residues. V gave up 4 bases and J gave up 7 bases, with 22 bases separating them. Germline loops: CDR1 SNHLY, CDR2 FYNNEI. The CDR3 DNA is TGTGCCAGCAGTGCTACTACCCAAGGAGGGACTGGTGAAGCTTTCTTT. It codes for CASSATTQGGTGEAFF. The whole variable domain, remainder taken from reference TRBV2 and TRBJ1-1, is EPEVTQTPSHQVTQMGQEVILRCVPISNHLYFYWYRQILGQKVEFLVSFYNNEISEKSEIFDDQFSVERPDGSNFTLKIRSTKLEDSAMYFCASSATTQGGTGEAFFGQGTRLTVV.

V is TRBV5-1 and J is TRBJ2-2; the match to TRBD2 covers 7 bases. The CDR3 length is 17 residues. The V segment lost 3 bases and the J segment 1 base; nucleotides outside the gene matches: 9. Germline lookup yields CDR1 SGHRS and CDR2 YFSETQ. For the CDR3, the DNA is TGCGCCAGCAGCTCCCTGGGAGGCGGGAGGAACACCGGGGAGCTGTTTTTT. Protein product: CASSSLGGGRNTGELFF.

The rearrangement links TRBV20-1 to TRBJ1-2, with 8 bases identical to TRBD1. This CDR3 contains 14 residues. After removal of 0 bases from V and 3 bases from J, the junction contained 3 bases not matched to a gene. Germline V gives CDR1 DFQATT, CDR2 SNEGSKA (reference sequence). CDR3 protein: CSARDGQGHYGYTF. DNA of the CDR3: TGCAGTGCTAGAGATGGACAGGGACACTATGGCTACACCTTC.

This clonotype appeared a single time. V gene TRBV10-2 combines with J gene TRBJ2-6, with D perhaps TRBD1 (6 bases). The CDR3 runs to 16 residues. The V gene lost 2 bases and the J gene lost 0 bases, with 8 bases spanning the gap. Germline values: CDR1 WSHSY, CDR2 SAAADI. The CDR3 loop is CASSEQGISGANVLTF. In nucleotides, the CDR3 is TGCGCCAGCAGTGAGCAGGGGATCTCTGGGGCCAACGTCCTGACTTTC.

J is TRBJ1-1 and V is TRBV25-1; D may be TRBD1 (6 bases). The V gene lost 11 bases and the J gene lost 0 bases, with 19 bases spanning the gap. This CDR3 contains 15 residues. Germline CDR1 reads MGHDK; CDR2 reads SYGVNS. The CDR3 DNA reads TGTGCCTGGAGCGAGACAGGTTTCATGAACACTGAAGCTTTCTTT. The encoded protein is CAWSETGFMNTEAFF.

This CDR3 reads CASSAHGRGYTF. The CDR3 DNA reads TGTGCCAGCAGTGCGCATGGACGCGGCTACACCTTC. This sequence joins TRBV25-1 and TRBJ1-2; D is ambiguous. Trimming shortened V by 4 bases and J by 8 bases, and 11 bases separated the two germline ends. Germline values: CDR1 MGHDK, CDR2 SYGVNS. The CDR3 consists of 12 residues.

This clonotype was seen just once. One junction end does not reproduce the germline sequence, and a read error may be involved. The chain links TRBV7-9 to TRBJ1-4; 8 bases align to TRBD1. Germline CDR1 reads SEHNR; CDR2 reads FQNEAQ (reference sequence). CDR3 size: 17 residues. The CDR3 DNA is TGCGCCAGCAGCCTGGTCCCCAGGGGGCTTAGTAATGAAAAACTGTTTTTT. Amino acid sequence: CASSLVPRGLSNEKLFF.